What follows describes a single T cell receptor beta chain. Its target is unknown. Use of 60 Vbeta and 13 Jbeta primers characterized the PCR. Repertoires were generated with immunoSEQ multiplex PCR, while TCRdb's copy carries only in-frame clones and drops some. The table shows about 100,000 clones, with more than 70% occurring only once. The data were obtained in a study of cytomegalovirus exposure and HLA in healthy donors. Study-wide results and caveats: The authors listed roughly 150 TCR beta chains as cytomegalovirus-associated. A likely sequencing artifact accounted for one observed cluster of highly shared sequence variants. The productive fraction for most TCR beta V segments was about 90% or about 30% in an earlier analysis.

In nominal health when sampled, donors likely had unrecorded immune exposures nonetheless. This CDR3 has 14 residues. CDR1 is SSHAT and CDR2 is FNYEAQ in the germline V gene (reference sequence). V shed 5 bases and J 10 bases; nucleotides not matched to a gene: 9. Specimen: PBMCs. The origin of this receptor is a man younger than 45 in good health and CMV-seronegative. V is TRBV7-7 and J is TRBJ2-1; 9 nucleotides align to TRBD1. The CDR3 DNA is TGTGCCAGCAGCCTGTCGACAGGGGGGGGCGAGCAGTTCTTC. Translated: CASSLSTGGGEQFF.